The sequence of this TCR beta chain was determined in a study of blood T cell repertoires in COVID-19. Study in general: Acute and convalescent COVID-19 samples came from the United States, Italy and Spain.

The method was immunoSEQ multiplex PCR; TCRdb's version includes in-frame clones alone and lacks a portion of them. The table records 55,000 to 70,000 clones, roughly 92% of them present only once. Trimming took off 4 bases at V and 1 base at J, with 9 bases between the two ends. The CDR3 length is 14 residues. Germline assignment: CDR1 MRHNA and CDR2 SNTAGT. The chain employs TRBV6-4 and TRBJ2-3; weak D call: TRBD1 (6 bases). Sequences were obtained from peripheral blood. The source of this sequence is a human donor in a cohort sampled during active COVID-19. CDR3 in DNA: TGTGCCAGCAGTGGAGGGGGAGGCACAGATACGCAGTATTTT. Protein sequence: CASSGGGGTDTQYF.